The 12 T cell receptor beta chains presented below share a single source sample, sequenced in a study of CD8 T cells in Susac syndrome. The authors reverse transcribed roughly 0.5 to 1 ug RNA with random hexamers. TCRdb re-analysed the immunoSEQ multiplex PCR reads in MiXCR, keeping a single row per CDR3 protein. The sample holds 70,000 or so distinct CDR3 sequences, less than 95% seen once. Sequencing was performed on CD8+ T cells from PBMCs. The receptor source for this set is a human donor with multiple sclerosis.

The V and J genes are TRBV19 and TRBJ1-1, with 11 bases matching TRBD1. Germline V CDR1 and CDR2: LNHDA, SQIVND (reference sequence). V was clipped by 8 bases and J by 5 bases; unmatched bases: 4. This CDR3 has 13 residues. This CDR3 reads CASGQGARTEAFF. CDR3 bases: TGTGCCAGTGGACAGGGGGCGAGGACTGAAGCTTTCTTT.

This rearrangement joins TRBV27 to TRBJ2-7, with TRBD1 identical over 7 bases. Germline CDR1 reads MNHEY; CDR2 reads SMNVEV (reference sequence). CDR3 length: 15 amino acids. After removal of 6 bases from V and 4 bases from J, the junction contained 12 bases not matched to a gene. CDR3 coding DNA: TGTGCCAGCAGCCCCAGAAGGGGGCTTGTTTACGAGCAGTACTTC. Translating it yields CASSPRRGLVYEQYF.

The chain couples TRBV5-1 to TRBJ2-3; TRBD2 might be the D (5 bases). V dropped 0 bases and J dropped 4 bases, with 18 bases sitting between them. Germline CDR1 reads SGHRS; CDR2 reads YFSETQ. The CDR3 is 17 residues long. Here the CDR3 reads CASSLDPGLTRADTQYF. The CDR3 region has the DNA TGCGCCAGCAGCTTGGATCCGGGTTTAACGCGGGCAGATACGCAGTATTTT.

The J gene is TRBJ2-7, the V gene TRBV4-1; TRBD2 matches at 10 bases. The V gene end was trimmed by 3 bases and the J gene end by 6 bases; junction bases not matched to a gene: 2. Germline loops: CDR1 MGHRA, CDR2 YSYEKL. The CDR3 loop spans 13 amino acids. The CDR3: CASSHPSGSEQYF. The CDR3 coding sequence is TGCGCCAGCAGCCATCCTAGCGGGAGCGAGCAGTACTTC.

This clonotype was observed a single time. The chain's CDR3 is CASSLRGVMNTEAFF. The CDR3 DNA is TGCGCCAGCAGCCTTCGGGGCGTGATGAACACTGAAGCTTTCTTT. This chain uses TRBV4-1 with TRBJ1-1; TRBD1 might be the D (5 bases). The germline CDR1 and CDR2 sequences are MGHRA and YSYEKL. CDR3 size: 15 residues. Trimming pared 4 bases from V and 0 bases from J, leaving 12 bases between.

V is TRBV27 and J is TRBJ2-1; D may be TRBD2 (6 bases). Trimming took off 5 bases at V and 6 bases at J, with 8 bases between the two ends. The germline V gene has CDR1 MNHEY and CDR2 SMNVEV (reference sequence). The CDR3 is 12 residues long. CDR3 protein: CASSVEGNEQFF. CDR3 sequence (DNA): TGTGCCAGCAGTGTGGAGGGCAATGAGCAGTTCTTC.

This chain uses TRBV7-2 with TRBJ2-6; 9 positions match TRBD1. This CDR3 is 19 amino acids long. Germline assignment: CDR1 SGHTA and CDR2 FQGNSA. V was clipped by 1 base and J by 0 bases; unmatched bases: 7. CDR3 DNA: TGTGCCAGCAGCTTAGTTCCCGGGACAGGGAACTCTGGGGCCAACGTCCTGACTTTC. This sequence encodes CASSLVPGTGNSGANVLTF.

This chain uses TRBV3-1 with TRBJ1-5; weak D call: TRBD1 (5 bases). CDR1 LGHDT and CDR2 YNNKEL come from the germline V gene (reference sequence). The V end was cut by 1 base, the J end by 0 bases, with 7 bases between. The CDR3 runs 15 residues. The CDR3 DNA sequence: TGTGCCAGCAGCCAAGCAGGGTTTAGCAATCAGCCCCAGCATTTT. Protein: CASSQAGFSNQPQHF.

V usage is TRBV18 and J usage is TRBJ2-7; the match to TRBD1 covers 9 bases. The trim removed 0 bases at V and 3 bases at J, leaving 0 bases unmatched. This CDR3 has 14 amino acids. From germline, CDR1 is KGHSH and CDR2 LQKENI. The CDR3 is CASSPPGQGYEQYF. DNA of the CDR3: TGTGCCAGCTCACCACCGGGACAGGGCTACGAGCAGTACTTC.

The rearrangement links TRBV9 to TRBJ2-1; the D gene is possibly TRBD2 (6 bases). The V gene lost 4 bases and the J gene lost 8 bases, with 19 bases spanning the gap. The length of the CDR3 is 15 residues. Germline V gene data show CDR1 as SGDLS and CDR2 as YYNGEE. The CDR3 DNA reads TGTGCCAGCAGCCCCGGGGGACGGGAAGGCGATGAGCAGTTCTTC. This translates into CASSPGGREGDEQFF. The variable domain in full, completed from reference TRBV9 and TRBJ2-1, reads DSGVTQTPKHLITATGQRVTLRCSPRSGDLSVYWYQQSLDQGLQFLIQYYNGEERAKGNILERFSAQQFPDLHSELNLSSLELGDSALYFCASSPGGREGDEQFFGPGTRLTVL.

The CDR3 reads CASSLDGADYNEQFF. The CDR3 bases are TGTGCCAGCAGCCTCGACGGGGCCGACTACAATGAGCAGTTCTTC. The rearrangement joins TRBV9 to TRBJ2-1; D assignment may be TRBD1 or TRBD2 (5 bases each). Per the germline V gene, CDR1 is SGDLS and CDR2 is YYNGEE. V lost 4 bases and J lost 3, with 14 bases in between. CDR3 size: 15 residues.

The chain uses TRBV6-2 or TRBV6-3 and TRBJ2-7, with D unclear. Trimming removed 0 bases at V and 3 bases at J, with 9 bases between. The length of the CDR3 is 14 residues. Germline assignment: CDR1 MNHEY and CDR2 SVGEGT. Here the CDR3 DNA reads TGTGCCAGCAGTTACTCGAGCTCTAACTACGAGCAGTACTTC. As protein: CASSYSSSNYEQYF.